The 18 T cell receptor beta chains below come from one sample, sequenced in a study of T cells after posttransplantation cyclophosphamide. Treatment was busulfan-fludarabine conditioning, a marrow graft, and cyclophosphamide on days +3 and +4. Using immunoSEQ multiplex PCR, the repertoire was profiled, and TCRdb retains in-frame clones only, with some absent. The sample holds about 27,000 clones, and no clone turns up only once. This specimen was PBMCs, taken after allogeneic stem cell transplant with posttransplant cyclophosphamide. These receptors were taken from a male patient aged 18-30 years who received an allogeneic stem cell transplant from a related donor, was CMV-positive, and had no GVHD. Some T cells here may be from the graft donor.

This clone has a count of ten or more. The rearrangement uses TRBV7-6 and TRBJ2-7, with 7 nucleotides matching TRBD2. CDR1 and CDR2 (germline): SGHVS, FNYEAQ. This CDR3 is 15 amino acids long. V was clipped by 2 bases and J by 0 bases; unmatched bases: 4. CDR3 sequence (DNA): TGTGCCAGCAGCTTAATCGGGGGGTCCTCCTACGAGCAGTACTTC. Translated: CASSLIGGSSYEQYF.

Ten or more counts support this clone. The chain is built from TRBV29-1 and TRBJ2-2; a weak D match, TRBD1 (5 bases). Germline CDR1 SQVTM, CDR2 ANQGSEA. Trimming shortened V by 6 bases and J by 3 bases, and 11 bases separated the two germline ends. This CDR3 has 13 residues. The CDR3 here is CSVFDSYTGELFF. The CDR3 DNA follows: TGCAGCGTATTCGACAGCTACACCGGGGAGCTGTTTTTT.

This clone showed up many times. The V gene is TRBV18, the J gene TRBJ2-7, with D maybe TRBD1 (5 bases). Germline V gene lookup returns CDR1 KGHSH and CDR2 LQKENI. The CDR3 consists of 16 residues. The V and J ends lost 0 bases and 1 base respectively, with 13 bases between them. The CDR3 bases are TGTGCCAGCTCACCACCGAGGCAGGGCATTTCCTACGAGCAGTACTTC. It is translated as CASSPPRQGISYEQYF.

This clone was detected ten times or more. V gene TRBV5-1 combines with J gene TRBJ2-7, with 10 bases lining up with TRBD2. Germline V CDR1 and CDR2: SGHRS, YFSETQ. The CDR3 consists of 13 residues. J was trimmed by 5 bases and V by 4 bases; bases with no gene match: 3. CDR3: CASSAGLANEQYF. DNA for the CDR3: TGCGCCAGCAGCGCGGGACTAGCGAACGAGCAGTACTTC.

This clone was recorded many times. The CDR3 DNA follows: TGCAGCGTTGATCGGGGGACGAACACCGGGGAGCTGTTTTTT. Translation gives CSVDRGTNTGELFF. This chain links TRBV29-1 with TRBJ2-2, with a tentative D call TRBD2 (6 bases). The CDR3 spans 14 residues. The V end lost 3 bases, the J end lost 0 bases, and 8 bases lay between the germline ends. In germline, CDR1 is SQVTM, CDR2 ANQGSEA.

This clone has a count of ten or more. The V and J genes are TRBV4-1 and TRBJ2-1, with D perhaps TRBD2 (6 bases). This CDR3 has 14 residues. Germline CDR1 reads MGHRA; CDR2 reads YSYEKL. V dropped 4 bases and J dropped 12 bases, with 19 bases sitting between them. The CDR3 bases are TGCGCCAGCAGCCCCGGGACCCCCCAGGAGGGGCAGTTCTTC. Its translation: CASSPGTPQEGQFF.

This clone appeared many times. The rearrangement links TRBV5-6 to TRBJ1-3; TRBD1 matches at 11 bases. The CDR3 has 17 residues. V lost 1 base and J lost 2; bases outside the gene matches: 5. Germline loops: CDR1 SGHDT, CDR2 YYEEEE. For the CDR3, the DNA is TGTGCCAGCAGCTTGAGGACAGGGGGCGCTCCTGGAAACACCATATATTTT. It translates to CASSLRTGGAPGNTIYF.

This clone was seen repeatedly, ten times or more. This chain connects TRBV4-1 to TRBJ2-1; perhaps TRBD2 as D (5 bases). Germline V gives CDR1 MGHRA, CDR2 YSYEKL. Trimming stripped 3 bases from V and 7 bases from J, with 13 bases between. The CDR3 is made up of 14 amino acids. The CDR3 region has the DNA TGCGCCAGCAGCCAGGGAAAGCGGCCGAATGAGCAGTTCTTC. It translates to CASSQGKRPNEQFF.

This clone appeared many times. The chain links TRBV14 to TRBJ2-1, with D perhaps matching TRBD2 (5 bases). Germline V CDR1 and CDR2: SGHDN, FVKESK. Trimming took 3 bases from V and 0 from J, leaving 9 bases between them. The length of the CDR3 is 15 residues. CDR3 coding DNA: TGTGCCAGCAGCCAGGACTGGAGCTCCTACAATGAGCAGTTCTTC. Its translation is CASSQDWSSYNEQFF.

This clone has ten or more counts. As DNA, the CDR3 is TGTGCCAGCAGTTTGTCTGGAGGGGCGGTGAGTGAAAAACTGTTTTTT. This sequence encodes CASSLSGGAVSEKLFF. The V call is TRBV6-5, the J call TRBJ1-4, with D perhaps matching TRBD1 (5 bases). V was pared by 4 bases and J by 7 bases, with 19 bases between. The CDR3 covers 16 residues. Germline CDR1 MNHEY, CDR2 SVGAGI.

By proportion, this clone is medium-sized. This chain links TRBV28 with TRBJ2-1, with D unresolved. V shed 3 bases and J shed 3 bases, with 12 bases lying between them. This CDR3 spans 15 amino acids. CDR1 and CDR2 from the germline V gene are MDHEN and SYDVKM. DNA for the CDR3: TGTGCCAGCAGTTTTCGAGCACTGAACTACAATGAGCAGTTCTTC. Protein sequence: CASSFRALNYNEQFF.

The table lists this clone with many counts. The rearrangement uses TRBV9 and TRBJ2-5, with TRBD1 matching over 7 bases. CDR1 is SGDLS and CDR2 is YYNGEE in the germline V gene. The CDR3 covers 15 residues. The J segment lost 0 bases and the V segment lost 2 bases, leaving 4 bases of the junction unmatched. CDR3 in amino acids: CASSVMGQNQETQYF. The CDR3, as DNA: TGTGCCAGCAGCGTCATGGGACAGAACCAAGAGACCCAGTACTTC.

In this sample, this clone turned up many times. Here the CDR3 reads CASSLVGRVGGNTIYF. The DNA for the CDR3 is TGCGCCAGCAGCTTGGTAGGCCGGGTTGGTGGAAACACCATATATTTT. V and J are TRBV5-1 and TRBJ1-3; no definite D call. The ends were cut back, 0 bases at V and 3 bases at J, with 13 bases in the middle. This CDR3 region has 16 residues. Germline CDR1 reads SGHRS; CDR2 reads YFSETQ.

This clone was seen ten or more times. The V and J genes are TRBV9 and TRBJ2-2, with 9 bases lining up with TRBD2. The length of the CDR3 is 16 residues. Trimming took 2 bases from V and 5 from J; bases not matched to a gene: 7. Looked up from germline, CDR1 is SGDLS and CDR2 is YYNGEE. The CDR3: CASSVDSGSWTGELFF. CDR3 coding DNA: TGTGCCAGCAGCGTTGATAGCGGGAGTTGGACCGGGGAGCTGTTTTTT.

This clone has a count of ten or more. The rearrangement joins TRBV28 to TRBJ2-3; 11 bases map to TRBD2. Germline CDR1 is MDHEN and CDR2 is SYDVKM. The CDR3 contains 15 residues. After removal of 3 bases from V and 2 bases from J, the junction contained 1 base not matched to a gene. Written as DNA, the CDR3 is TGTGCCAGCAGTTTTAGCGGGGGGGCCACAGATACGCAGTATTTT. It encodes CASSFSGGATDTQYF.

This clone has a count of ten or more. This rearrangement joins TRBV29-1 to TRBJ2-3, with 15 bases lining up with TRBD2. The CDR3 runs to 18 residues. Germline V CDR1 and CDR2: SQVTM, ANQGSEA. With 4 bases clipped from V and 3 bases from J, the junction kept 11 bases outside the gene matches. The CDR3 loop reads CSVGGAGLAGGRTDTQYF. The DNA for the CDR3 is TGCAGCGTTGGGGGCGCGGGACTAGCGGGAGGTCGGACAGATACGCAGTATTTT.

Only a few counts were recorded for this clone. The rearrangement joins TRBV21-1 to TRBJ2-7; whether TRBD1, the table's D call, matches the DNA was not checked. TRBV21-1 constitutes a pseudogene. The CDR3 contains 15 residues. The CDR3: CASSARTGGDYEQYF. CDR3 in DNA: TGTGCCAGCAGCGCGCGGACAGGGGGTGACTACGAGCAGTACTTC.

This clone was recorded many times. The chain combines TRBV19 with TRBJ1-2; no firm D call. Germline CDR1 is LNHDA and CDR2 is SQIVND (reference sequence). This CDR3 comprises 13 residues. V gave up 2 bases and J gave up 5 bases, with 9 bases separating them. This chain's CDR3 is CASSISSDYGYTF. Here the CDR3 DNA reads TGTGCCAGTAGTATATCTTCAGATTATGGCTACACCTTC.